This T cell receptor beta chain is from a study of blood T cell repertoires in COVID-19. Turning to the study itself: Nucleic acid was either cDNA or gDNA, and it came from T cells, B-cell-depleted T cells, or PBMCs.

This CDR3 region has 12 residues. Germline loops: CDR1 LGHNA, CDR2 YNFKEQ. The V and J ends lost 6 bases and 7 bases, in that order; junction bases with no gene match: 5. Sequencing used immunoSEQ multiplex PCR; TCRdb keeps in-frame clones, though not all of them. The sample includes roughly 53,000 clones, approximately 80% of them seen just once. The V call is TRBV4-2, the J call TRBJ1-2; 7 bases line up with TRBD1. This TCR was recovered from a man between 65 and 79 years old with active or convalescent COVID-19. The sequencing sample was made of peripheral blood. The CDR3 sequence is CASRDREVGYTF. The CDR3 DNA reads as TGTGCCAGCAGAGACAGGGAGGTTGGCTACACCTTC.